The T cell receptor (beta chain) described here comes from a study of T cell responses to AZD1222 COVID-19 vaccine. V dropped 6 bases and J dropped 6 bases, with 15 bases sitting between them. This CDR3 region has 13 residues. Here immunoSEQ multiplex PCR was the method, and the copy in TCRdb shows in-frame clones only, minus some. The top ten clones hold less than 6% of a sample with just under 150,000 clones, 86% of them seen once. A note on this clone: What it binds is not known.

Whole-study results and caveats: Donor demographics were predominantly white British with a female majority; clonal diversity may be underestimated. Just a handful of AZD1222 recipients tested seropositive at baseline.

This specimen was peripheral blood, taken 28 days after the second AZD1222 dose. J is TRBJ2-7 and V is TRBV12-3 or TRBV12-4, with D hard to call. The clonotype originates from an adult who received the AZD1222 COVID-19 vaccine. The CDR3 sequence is CASSLTRPSEQYF. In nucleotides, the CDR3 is TGTGCCAGCAGCCTGACCCGGCCTAGCGAGCAGTACTTC.